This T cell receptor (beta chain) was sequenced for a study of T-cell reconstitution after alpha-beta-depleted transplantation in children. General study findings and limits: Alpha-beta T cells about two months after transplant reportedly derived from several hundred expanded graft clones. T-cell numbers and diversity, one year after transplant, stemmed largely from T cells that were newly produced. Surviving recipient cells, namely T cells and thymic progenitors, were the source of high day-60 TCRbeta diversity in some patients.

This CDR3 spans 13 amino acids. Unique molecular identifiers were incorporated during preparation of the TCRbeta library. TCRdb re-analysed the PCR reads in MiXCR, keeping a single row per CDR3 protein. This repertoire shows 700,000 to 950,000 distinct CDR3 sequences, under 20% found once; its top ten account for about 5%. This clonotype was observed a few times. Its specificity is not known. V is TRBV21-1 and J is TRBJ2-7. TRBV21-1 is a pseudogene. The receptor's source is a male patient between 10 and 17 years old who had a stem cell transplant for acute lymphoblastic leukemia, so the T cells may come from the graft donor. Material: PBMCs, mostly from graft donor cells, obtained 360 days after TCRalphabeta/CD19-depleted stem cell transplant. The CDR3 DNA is TGTGCCAGCGACCGCAACCTTTCCTACGAGCAGTACTTC. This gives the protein CASDRNLSYEQYF.